This T cell receptor beta chain was sequenced for a study of blood T cells in healthy people across ages. Sample-barcoded 5' priming and a J-beta primer mix drove a second PCR of about 7 to 12 cycles. TCRdb used MiXCR to reprocess the 5' RACE reads, holding one entry per CDR3 protein. The sample includes more than 900,000 distinct CDR3 sequences, roughly 28% seen only once; the top ten take roughly 10%. The germline V gene encodes CDR1 SGHTA and CDR2 FQGNSA. V lost 2 bases, J lost 2 bases, and 8 bases lay in between. The CDR3 consists of 14 residues. The sample also formed part of further work on T cells of mothers and their children.

The receptor was derived from a woman aged 40-49 years in good health. The V gene is TRBV7-2, the J gene TRBJ2-3, with D possibly TRBD2 on 5 matching bases. Sequencing used blood. CDR3 sequence: CASSLSLATDTQYF. Written as DNA, the CDR3 is TGTGCCAGCAGCTTATCCCTAGCCACAGATACGCAGTATTTT. Combining the CDR3 with reference TRBV7-2 and TRBJ2-3 gives the whole variable domain GAGVSQSPSNKVTEKGKDVELRCDPISGHTALYWYRQSLGQGLEFLIYFQGNSAPDKSGLPSDRFSAERTGGSVSTLTIQRTQQEDSAVYLCASSLSLATDTQYFGPGTRLTVL.